This T cell receptor beta chain was identified during a study of blood T cell repertoires in COVID-19. Study as a whole: COVID-19 samples, acute and convalescent, were from the United States, Italy and Spain.

CDR1 and CDR2 (germline): MNHNY, SVGAGI (reference sequence). The CDR3 has 14 residues. With 6 bases removed from V and 0 bases from J, the gap between germline ends came to 8 bases. Measured with immunoSEQ multiplex PCR; TCRdb has only the in-frame clones, and not every one. The sample consists of around 290,000 clones, around 89% of them appearing once. The sample was peripheral blood. The chain recombines TRBV6-6 with TRBJ2-2, with D tentatively TRBD2 (5 bases). This TCR derives from a man aged 40-55 years with acute or convalescent COVID-19. CDR3: CASREVPNTGELFF. The CDR3 region has the DNA TGTGCCAGCAGGGAGGTACCGAACACCGGGGAGCTGTTTTTT.